The sequence of this TCR beta chain was determined in a study of T cell responses to AZD1222 COVID-19 vaccine. Study in general: Doses given second, at about 4 or about 12 weeks, were pooled.

Turning to this clone: Its target is unknown.

Trimming took off 4 bases at V and 4 bases at J, with 16 bases between the two ends. This CDR3 is built from 15 residues. Germline-derived CDR1 and CDR2 are MGHDK and SYGVNS. Data came from immunoSEQ multiplex PCR; TCRdb stores just in-frame clones and leaves some out. The sample records around 180,000 clones, roughly nine tenths being singletons. Whole-study findings and limits: Dominant at 160-218 and 743-854, vaccine-associated CD4 TCRs also spanned spike. Once two AZD1222 doses were given, Spike-specific TCR breadth and depth went up.

V gene TRBV25-1 combines with J gene TRBJ1-2; the D is unclear. Specimen: peripheral blood, collected on day 0 of AZD1222 vaccination. This TCR was sampled from an adult in good health. Here the CDR3 reads CASSVRSPLLYGYTF. In DNA, the CDR3 is TGTGCCAGCAGTGTCAGGTCCCCCCTTCTCTATGGCTACACCTTC.